Shown below are 20 T cell receptor beta chains from a single sample sequenced in a study of shared clonotypes between healthy human individuals (dated by TCRdb to the early 2020s). Libraries were prepared through the immunoSEQ multiplex PCR assay. TCRdb retrieved this table from immuneACCESS and kept in-frame rearrangements only. Not all clones are present; in checked studies, unresolved V genes account for under half, and no reason is known for the remainder. This sample has around 1 million clones in its table, and around three quarters of those were observed once. The top ten constitute over 1.3% of the sample. Sequencing used memory CD4+ T cells sorted from blood. The sample's cell subset or site, from its label and the paper: CD45RA-negative fraction. The receptors shown here come from a man younger than 35 in good health.

The J gene is TRBJ1-2, the V gene TRBV5-6; D is unresolved. V was clipped by 0 bases and J by 0 bases, with 9 bases between them. Germline V gene lookup returns CDR1 SGHDT and CDR2 YYEEEE. CDR3 length: 15 residues. The DNA for the CDR3 is TGTGCCAGCAGCTTGGGTGGGATCCCTAACTATGGCTACACCTTC. Its protein product is CASSLGGIPNYGYTF.

In its sample, this clone was seen a few times. V usage is TRBV14 and J usage is TRBJ1-1; TRBD1 might be the D (5 bases). The V gene lost 6 bases and the J gene lost 1 base, with 6 bases spanning the gap. CDR1 is SGHDN, CDR2 FVKESK, per germline. The CDR3 runs 12 residues. The CDR3 protein is CASRGENTEAFF. The CDR3 nucleotides read TGTGCCAGCAGAGGGGAGAACACTGAAGCTTTCTTT.

The V and J genes are TRBV7-9 and TRBJ1-6; the D is unclear. The CDR3 is made up of 15 amino acids. Germline V CDR1 and CDR2: SEHNR, FQNEAQ (reference sequence). V was clipped by 2 bases and J by 4 bases, with 9 bases between them. CDR3 residues: CASSLTPQYNSPLHF. The CDR3 nucleotides are TGTGCCAGCAGCTTAACGCCACAGTATAATTCACCCCTCCACTTT.

In the case of this clone: Other DNA sequences in this specimen translate into the identical CDR3. This chain uses TRBV5-1 with TRBJ2-1; the match to TRBD1 covers 8 bases. With V trimmed by 4 bases and J by 2 bases, 5 bases remained unmatched. This CDR3 spans 15 amino acids. CDR1 and CDR2 (germline): SGHRS, YFSETQ. CDR3 bases: TGCGCCAGCAGCCAAGGACAGGGTCCCTACAATGAGCAGTTCTTC. Translated, it gives CASSQGQGPYNEQFF.

The chain carries TRBV19 and TRBJ1-1, with 7 bases fitting TRBD1. With 3 bases clipped from V and 5 bases from J, the junction kept 9 bases outside the gene matches. Germline V lookup: CDR1 LNHDA, CDR2 SQIVND (reference sequence). The CDR3 is 15 residues long. The chain's CDR3 is CASSILNRGGTEAFF. For the CDR3, the DNA is TGTGCCAGTAGTATCTTAAACAGGGGAGGGACTGAAGCTTTCTTT.

The genes are TRBV7-2 and TRBJ1-5; unclear D gene. CDR1 is SGHTA and CDR2 is FQGNSA in the germline V gene. This CDR3 has 12 amino acids. The V end was cut by 5 bases, the J end by 6 bases, with 8 bases between. For the CDR3, the DNA is TGTGCCAGCAGCGGACCGGGTCAGCCCCAGCATTTT. Translated: CASSGPGQPQHF.

The chain has TRBV6-4 and TRBJ2-1; D may be TRBD1 or TRBD2 (5 bases each). V lost 6 bases and J lost 4, with 16 bases in between. The CDR3 loop spans 15 amino acids. Germline V lookup: CDR1 MRHNA, CDR2 SNTAGT. CDR3 bases: TGTGCCAGCAGCGCCGGGACCAAACCTTACAATGAGCAGTTCTTC. This sequence encodes CASSAGTKPYNEQFF.

This clone came up a few times. Additional DNA sequences in this sample encode the identical CDR3. The genes are TRBV28 and TRBJ1-1; TRBD1 matches at 10 bases. The CDR3 sequence is 14 residues long. V lost 6 bases and J lost 1; bases outside the gene matches: 2. The V gene's germline CDR1 is MDHEN and CDR2 SYDVKM. The CDR3 loop is CASRGTGENTEAFF. CDR3 nucleotide sequence: TGTGCCAGCAGGGGGACAGGGGAGAACACTGAAGCTTTCTTT. The entire variable domain, with the rest obtained from reference TRBV28 and TRBJ1-1, is as follows: DVKVTQSSRYLVKRTGEKVFLECVQDMDHENMFWYRQDPGLGLRLIYFSYDVKMKEKGDIPEGYSVSREKKERFSLILESASTNQTSMYLCASRGTGENTEAFFGQGTRLTVV.

There are a few counts of this clone. The chain links TRBV5-1 to TRBJ2-7; 9 bases are shared with TRBD2. V dropped 4 bases and J dropped 0; count of bases not matched to a gene: 5. The CDR3 totals 15 residues. Germline values: CDR1 SGHRS, CDR2 YFSETQ. CDR3: CASSPASGISYEQYF. CDR3 DNA sequence: TGCGCCAGCAGCCCAGCTAGCGGGATCTCCTACGAGCAGTACTTC.

The rearrangement links TRBV5-1 to TRBJ2-2; 8 nucleotides line up with TRBD1. With V trimmed by 1 base and J by 5 bases, 4 bases remained unmatched. The germline CDR1 and CDR2 sequences are SGHRS and YFSETQ. The CDR3 loop spans 15 amino acids. CDR3 nucleotides: TGCGCCAGCAGCTTGAGGACAGGGAAAACCGGGGAGCTGTTTTTT. Translated: CASSLRTGKTGELFF.

This clone was seen ten or more times. V and J are TRBV11-2 and TRBJ1-1; no clear D gene. The CDR3 runs 14 residues. Germline values: CDR1 SGHAT, CDR2 FQNNGV. Trimming left V 2 bases short and J 6 bases short, with 13 bases between. CDR3 sequence reads: CASSLLRVSPEAFF. DNA of the CDR3: TGTGCCAGCAGCTTACTACGGGTTAGCCCTGAAGCTTTCTTT.

The chain recombines TRBV5-3 with TRBJ2-5, with 7 bases identical to TRBD1. TRBV5-3 is noted as an ORF with a role that remains uncertain. This CDR3 contains 12 residues. The ends lost 8 bases at V and 4 bases at J; junction bases unmatched: 5. The CDR3 DNA reads as TGTGCCAGCAGCCGGGACAGAGAGACCCAGTACTTC. Translating gives CASSRDRETQYF.

This chain joins TRBV28 and TRBJ1-5; possible D gene TRBD1, 6 bases. The V gene's germline CDR1 is MDHEN and CDR2 SYDVKM. Trimming took off 8 bases at V and 9 bases at J, with 20 bases between the two ends. This CDR3 is 14 amino acids long. The CDR3 coding sequence is TGTGCCAGCGTCAGGGGAGGGAAGATAGGGCCCCAGCATTTT. This gives the protein CASVRGGKIGPQHF.

This rearrangement joins TRBV30 to TRBJ2-7; 8 nucleotides match TRBD2. After removal of 5 bases from V and 4 bases from J, the junction contained 7 bases not matched to a gene. CDR3 size: 13 residues. The germline gives CDR1 GTSNPN, CDR2 SVGIG (reference sequence). The DNA for the CDR3 is TGTGCCTGGGGGCAGGAGCGGGAGTACGAGCAGTACTTC. It is translated as CAWGQEREYEQYF.

The chain is built from TRBV5-4 and TRBJ2-7; TRBD2 agrees at 7 bases. Germline values: CDR1 SGHNT, CDR2 YYREEE (reference sequence). CDR3 length: 15 amino acids. V trimming: 4 bases; J trimming: 2 bases; junction bases outside the gene matches: 9. DNA of the CDR3: TGTGCCAGCAGCACGGGAGGCTTCGGAGCCTACGAGCAGTACTTC. It yields the protein CASSTGGFGAYEQYF. Full variable domain (rest looked up from reference TRBV5-4 and TRBJ2-7): ETGVTQSPTHLIKTRGQQVTLRCSSQSGHNTVSWYQQALGQGPQFIFQYYREEENGRGNFPPRFSGLQFPNYSSELNVNALELDDSALYLCASSTGGFGAYEQYFGPGTRLTVT.

V is TRBV20-1 and J is TRBJ2-7, with D unclear. CDR3 length: 11 amino acids. CDR1 and CDR2 from the germline V gene are DFQATT and SNEGSKA (reference sequence). Trimming took off 5 bases at V and 2 bases at J, with 7 bases between the two ends. Here the CDR3 reads CSALSPYEQYF. Written as DNA, the CDR3 is TGCAGTGCTCTCAGCCCCTACGAGCAGTACTTC.

This clone was seen only once. The chain recombines TRBV7-8 with TRBJ1-1; the D gene is possibly TRBD1 (6 bases). The CDR3 loop spans 15 amino acids. Germline V lookup: CDR1 SGHVS, CDR2 FQNEAQ. The V end lost 4 bases, the J end lost 0 bases, and 12 bases lay between the germline ends. The CDR3 DNA reads as TGTGCCAGCAGCTCCCGTGGGGGCGTGAACACTGAAGCTTTCTTT. It specifies CASSSRGGVNTEAFF.

The chain links TRBV5-1 to TRBJ2-3; 7 bases are a match to TRBD1. The CDR3 extends over 18 amino acids. CDR1 SGHRS and CDR2 YFSETQ come from the germline V gene. Losses at the gene ends were 3 bases for V and 1 base for J; bases not matched to a gene: 14. The CDR3 DNA reads TGCGCCAGCAGCTCCACAGGGGCCACTTCCCCTCGCACAGATACGCAGTATTTT. Amino acids: CASSSTGATSPRTDTQYF.

This clone was counted once. The chain recombines TRBV25-1 with TRBJ1-2; 9 bases are a match to TRBD1. The CDR3 extends over 13 amino acids. Per the germline V gene, CDR1 is MGHDK and CDR2 is SYGVNS. Trimming cost V 3 bases and J 8 bases; bases outside gene matches: 4. In DNA, the CDR3 is TGTGCCAGCAGTGATCCGGGACAGGGAGGCTACACCTTC. Amino acids: CASSDPGQGGYTF.

As to this clone: Other nucleotide sequences from this sample produce the same CDR3. V usage is TRBV6-5 and J usage is TRBJ1-1; no firm D call. The CDR3 runs 11 residues. Between the trimmed V and J ends, which lost 7 bases and 5 bases, there was a span of 8 bases. The germline CDR1 and CDR2 sequences are MNHEY and SVGAGI. The CDR3 DNA reads as TGTGCCAGCACAGGTGGAACTGAAGCTTTCTTT. This encodes CASTGGTEAFF.